This T cell receptor (beta chain) was retrieved from a study of early T cells in non-severe SARS-CoV-2 infection. Whole-study context: Whole-blood bulk RNA, unsorted, was sequenced, and chains were unpaired.

Whole-study findings and limits: Private and CD4 specificities were missed by VDJdb matching, which favored anti-spike CD8 responses.

The germline CDR1 and CDR2 sequences are LGHDT and YNNKEL (reference sequence). V lost 8 bases, J lost 4 bases, and 6 bases lay in between. The CDR3 runs to 10 residues. As part of library construction, unique molecular identifiers were attached to individual cDNA molecules. A single record per CDR3 protein comes from TCRdb applying MiXCR to the 5' RACE reads. The sample lists 70,000 to 85,000 distinct CDR3 sequences; around 10% were seen once. This clonotype was seen only a few times. Its target is unknown. Sequenced sample: whole blood. This clonotype originated in an adult who was a healthcare worker with PCR-confirmed SARS-CoV-2 infection or an uninfected control (not recorded which). The J gene is TRBJ2-7, the V gene TRBV3-1; the D call may be TRBD1 or TRBD2 (5 bases each). The CDR3 loop reads CASGGYEQYF. The CDR3 bases are TGTGCCAGCGGGGGTTACGAGCAGTACTTC.